This T cell receptor (beta chain) was sequenced for a study of blood T cells in healthy people across ages (dated by TCRdb to 2015 to 2017). Turning to the overall study: In model experiments, template switching captured about one uniquely barcoded TCR beta cDNA molecule for every two T cells. Using the same blood draw, the study looked at two additional independent replicas of 1 million unique cDNA reads for two donors, one aged 18 to 30 and the other aged 80 or older. Age-related changes in TCR beta repertoire diversity were measured in the study by deep sequencing normalized with unique cDNA molecular identifiers. To avoid experimental bias, donors of different ages were spread randomly across the sequencing lanes. The donors were divided into four age groups: young (average about 15 years), middle-aged (around 41), aged (approximately 64) and long-lived (82). On the study overall, not on this receptor specifically: Estimates of total diversity based on one million sequenced T cells were regarded as lower bounds and as underestimates. As age increased, observed TCR beta diversity per million T cells dropped in a roughly linear way, and a significant reduction was already evident by age 40. Because the CMV infection status of the donors was unknown, age-related changes in expanded clonotypes may potentially have been confounded. Bulk unsorted PBMC profiling prevented conclusive comparison of naive and antigen-experienced compartments. Compared with the aged group, the long-lived group had more naive CD4+ T cells, fewer expanded clones and increased TCR diversity, a pattern suggesting age selection. Observed TCR beta diversity correlated strongly with the percentage of naive T cells measured by flow cytometry.

This clonotype was counted between two and nine times. No cognate antigen has been identified for it. Base qualities are not provided; no much larger clone lies one nucleotide away. The library was generated by 5' RACE. Sequenced on an Illumina HiSeq 2500. A second PCR of about 6 to 11 cycles was run with a J-beta primer mix and a sample-barcoded 5' primer. A unique molecular identifier was introduced onto each TCR beta cDNA molecule by a template-switch 5' adaptor carrying 12 random nucleotides. Each sample yielded at least 2.5 million CDR3-containing paired-end reads. The Mint cDNA synthesis kit, primed by a TRBC-specific oligonucleotide, was used to synthesize first-strand cDNA from all RNA. Following uracil-DNA glycosylase treatment, all cDNA underwent a first 18-cycle PCR with the universal primers M1SS and BC2_uni_R. The study's processing was this. For normalization, 1 million high-quality reads were randomly selected from each sample, with every read carrying a distinct molecular identifier. Reads with shared molecular identifiers were discarded instead of being binned into consensus sequences. CDR3 identification, clonotype clustering and error correction used MiTCR with a Q25 quality threshold and the strictest error-elimination algorithm. A nonparametric unseen species model with Euler transformation was used to estimate a lower bound on total TCR beta diversity. In-frame beta chains were kept once TCRdb had trimmed the public reads at Q25 with fastp and called clones with MiXCR. For every CDR3 protein sequence, its rows merge into one entry that carries the most common genes and DNA. None of the V and J calls come from the authors' own analysis; TCRdb made them. Across this sample there are 1.5 million to 2 million distinct CDR3 sequences, with about 50% seen only once. Over 2% of the sample comes from the top ten.

Systemically healthy Caucasian individuals from Russia, 35 to 50 in total and aged about 6 to 100 years, were included as donors. Approximately 9.3 milliliters of peripheral blood were collected from each donor into EDTA-treated Vacutainer tubes. PBMCs were isolated by Ficoll-Paque density-gradient centrifugation, with at least 6.5 million obtained per sample. Trizol reagent was used to extract total RNA from PBMCs, with at least 6 micrograms per sample. For every donor, an aliquot of PBMCs went through flow cytometry to measure the percentages of naive CD45RAhigh/CD27high T cells. The germline V gene provides CDR1 SGDLS and CDR2 YYNGEE. The CDR3, from cysteine to phenylalanine, totals 13 residues. This entry keeps only the CDR3 DNA: 39 bases, framed from base 1. Relative to germline, V is 8 bases shorter and J is 7 bases shorter, with 13 bases between their ends.

This clonotype was sampled from a woman in her 40s in good health. The chain joins TRBV9 to TRBJ1-6, with a tentative D gene TRBD1 over 6 matching bases. Source material: blood. The nucleotide sequence reads as follows: TGTGCCAGTGCCGGGACACAGAATTCACCCCTCCACTTT. It translates as CASAGTQNSPLHF.